These 19 T cell receptor beta chains came from one sample sequenced in a study of shared clonotypes between healthy human individuals. Sequencing used immunoSEQ multiplex PCR; TCRdb keeps in-frame clones, though not all of them. The sample carries about 680,000 clones, less than 80% recorded once. Sample: memory CD4+ T cells sorted from blood. Subset given: CD45RA-negative fraction. All receptors come from a woman aged 25 to 39 in good health.

As concerns this clone: Just one base apart from a much larger clone, this may be a read error. Other DNA sequences in the same sample also yield this CDR3. The CDR3 DNA sequence: TGTGCCAGCAGCTTAGGAAACAACTACGAGCAGTACTTC. The encoded protein is CASSLGNNYEQYF. This chain connects TRBV11-2 to TRBJ2-7; D gene unclear. Germline loops: CDR1 SGHAT, CDR2 FQNNGV. Trimming pared 1 base from V and 3 bases from J, leaving 7 bases between. The CDR3 runs to 13 residues.

J is TRBJ2-2 and V is TRBV14; D may be TRBD1 or TRBD2 (5 bases each). Germline V gene sequence: CDR1 SGHDN, CDR2 FVKESK. The CDR3 length is 14 residues. Deletions cut 2 bases from V and 5 bases from J, with 9 bases between. This CDR3 reads CASSQNWGTGELFF. The DNA for the CDR3 is TGTGCCAGCAGCCAAAATTGGGGGACCGGGGAGCTGTTTTTT.

This clone was recorded once. The chain combines TRBV19 with TRBJ2-2, with 7 bases matching TRBD2. The CDR3 runs to 16 residues. From germline, CDR1 is LNHDA and CDR2 SQIVND (reference sequence). Trimming cost V 7 bases and J 2 bases; bases outside gene matches: 10. The DNA for the CDR3 is TGTGCCAGTATCCCGTCTAGCGGTACAAACACCGGGGAGCTGTTTTTT. Translating it yields CASIPSSGTNTGELFF.

The chain joins TRBV11-1 to TRBJ1-2, with 11 bases aligning to TRBD1. This CDR3 has 14 residues. Germline values: CDR1 SGHAT, CDR2 FQDESV (reference sequence). V dropped 7 bases and J dropped 3; count of bases not matched to a gene: 4. This chain's CDR3 is CASKRTGGDYGYTF. The CDR3 coding sequence is TGTGCCAGCAAAAGGACAGGGGGCGACTATGGCTACACCTTC.

The genes are TRBV10-1 and TRBJ2-3, with 11 bases identical to TRBD1. Germline trimming cut 4 bases from V and 8 bases from J; bases unmatched to any gene: 5. Germline V lookup: CDR1 WNHNN, CDR2 SYGVQD (reference sequence). The CDR3 covers 14 residues. This CDR3 reads CASSADRGLGTQYF. In DNA, the CDR3 is TGCGCCAGCAGTGCGGACAGGGGGCTAGGTACGCAGTATTTT.

This clone was counted once. The gene calls are TRBV5-1 and TRBJ2-6; no firm D call. The CDR3 totals 15 residues. With 2 bases removed from V and 0 bases from J, the gap between germline ends came to 6 bases. The germline V gene encodes CDR1 SGHRS and CDR2 YFSETQ. The CDR3 DNA sequence: TGCGCCAGCAGCTTCCGCCCCTCTGGGGCCAACGTCCTGACTTTC. It yields the protein CASSFRPSGANVLTF.

In its sample, this clone was seen a few times. J is TRBJ2-5 and V is TRBV18; D remains unclear. Germline-derived CDR1 and CDR2 are KGHSH and LQKENI. Trimming cost V 4 bases and J 7 bases, with 16 bases left between them. The CDR3 is 14 amino acids. The CDR3 sequence: CASSQDGKLGTQYF. In nucleotides, the CDR3 is TGTGCCAGCTCACAGGACGGAAAATTGGGGACCCAGTACTTC.

The rearrangement links TRBV27 to TRBJ2-5; 10 nucleotides align to TRBD1. With V trimmed by 4 bases and J by 5 bases, 7 bases remained unmatched. This CDR3 contains 15 residues. Looked up from germline, CDR1 is MNHEY and CDR2 is SMNVEV (reference sequence). The DNA for the CDR3 is TGTGCCAGCAGTTCATGGACAGGGGGTGTTGAGACCCAGTACTTC. This encodes CASSSWTGGVETQYF.

The genes are TRBV10-1 and TRBJ1-1; 7 nucleotides agree with TRBD1. The CDR3 covers 13 residues. Trimming at V came to 3 bases and at J to 5 bases, leaving 3 bases not matched to a gene. Germline lookup yields CDR1 WNHNN and CDR2 SYGVQD (reference sequence). CDR3 nucleotides: TGCGCCAGCAGTGACAGGGGGTTGACTGAAGCTTTCTTT. This translates into CASSDRGLTEAFF.

V gene TRBV28 combines with J gene TRBJ1-2, with D possibly matching TRBD1 (6 bases). Germline loops: CDR1 MDHEN, CDR2 SYDVKM. The CDR3 has 13 residues. V shed 9 bases and J shed 1 base, with 12 bases lying between them. The CDR3 sequence: CASMDSLNYGYTF. The CDR3 bases are TGTGCCAGTATGGACAGTCTTAACTATGGCTACACCTTC.

The V gene is TRBV19, the J gene TRBJ2-7; D could derive from TRBD1 or TRBD2 (5 bases each). Trimming pared 9 bases from V and 5 bases from J, leaving 17 bases between. This CDR3 region has 13 residues. CDR1 and CDR2 (germline): LNHDA, SQIVND (reference sequence). The CDR3 sequence is CASGAGGYNEQYF. The CDR3 nucleotides read TGTGCCAGCGGGGCGGGTGGTTACAACGAGCAGTACTTC.

Only one count was recorded for this clone. V gene TRBV10-3 combines with J gene TRBJ2-7, with 12 bases fitting TRBD2. Per the germline V gene, CDR1 is ENHRY and CDR2 is SYGVKD. J lost 6 bases, V lost 5 bases, and 8 bases had no gene match. CDR3 length equals 15 residues. CDR3 residues: CAISPTSGRAFEQYF. CDR3 DNA: TGTGCCATCAGTCCGACTAGCGGGAGAGCTTTCGAGCAGTACTTC.

The chain is built from TRBV28 and TRBJ1-2, with 9 bases that match TRBD1. The V gene end was trimmed by 6 bases and the J gene end by 7 bases; junction bases not matched to a gene: 9. Germline CDR1 is MDHEN and CDR2 is SYDVKM. This CDR3 comprises 14 residues. This CDR3 is CASRMWDRASGYTF. The CDR3 DNA sequence: TGTGCCAGCAGGATGTGGGACAGGGCCAGTGGCTACACCTTC.

This clone was counted a few times. J is TRBJ2-1 and V is TRBV7-8, with TRBD1 matching over 9 bases. The germline CDR1 and CDR2 sequences are SGHVS and FQNEAQ. The CDR3 loop spans 16 amino acids. Trimming at V came to 1 base and at J to 1 base, leaving 2 bases not matched to a gene. In DNA form, the CDR3 reads TGTGCCAGCAGCTTAGGAGACAGGGGGTCCTACAATGAGCAGTTCTTC. Translation gives CASSLGDRGSYNEQFF.

J is TRBJ1-1 and V is TRBV6-6; TRBD1 is a possible D gene (6 bases). The CDR3 covers 15 residues. V lost 5 bases to trimming and J lost 0 bases, with 13 bases between them. Germline V gene sequence: CDR1 MNHNY, CDR2 SVGAGI (reference sequence). The CDR3 DNA reads as TGTGCCAGCAGTCCACCCCAGGGGATGAACACTGAAGCTTTCTTT. Its protein is CASSPPQGMNTEAFF.

This clone was counted a few times. This sequence joins TRBV14 and TRBJ1-1; D may be TRBD1 (5 bases). The CDR3 has 14 residues. Germline V CDR1 and CDR2: SGHDN, FVKESK. Deletions cut 4 bases from V and 0 bases from J, with 9 bases between. The CDR3 DNA follows: TGTGCCAGCAGCCCACGGGGGATGAACACTGAAGCTTTCTTT. Amino acids: CASSPRGMNTEAFF.

This chain connects TRBV25-1 to TRBJ2-3; weak D call: TRBD1 (5 bases). V shed 6 bases and J shed 0 bases, with 10 bases lying between them. CDR3 size: 14 residues. The germline gives CDR1 MGHDK, CDR2 SYGVNS. The CDR3 DNA reads TGTGCCAGCAGAAGGGGTACCAGCACAGATACGCAGTATTTT. Residues: CASRRGTSTDTQYF.

The chain couples TRBV11-2 to TRBJ1-1; D is uncertain. The CDR3 has 15 residues. V was cut by 0 bases and J by 2 bases, with 10 bases left in between. CDR1 is SGHAT and CDR2 is FQNNGV in the germline V gene. The CDR3 is CASSLDNPLNTEAFF. In DNA, the CDR3 is TGTGCCAGCAGCTTAGATAATCCCTTAAACACTGAAGCTTTCTTT.

The rearrangement joins TRBV28 to TRBJ2-2, with 7 bases matching TRBD1. V trimming: 3 bases; J trimming: 1 base; junction bases outside the gene matches: 2. The CDR3 contains 15 residues. Germline V gene lookup returns CDR1 MDHEN and CDR2 SYDVKM. This CDR3 reads CASSFRTGNTGELFF. For the CDR3, the DNA is TGTGCCAGCAGTTTCAGGACAGGGAACACCGGGGAGCTGTTTTTT.